The 2 T cell receptor beta chains listed next were all sequenced from one sample in a study of blood T cell repertoires in COVID-19. Some clones are missing from TCRdb's copy, which holds only in-frame ones; the method was immunoSEQ multiplex PCR. The sample contains about 35,000 clones, about 89% of which appear only once. Source material: peripheral blood. The origin of the receptors is a human donor in a cohort sampled during active COVID-19.

The J gene is TRBJ2-2, the V gene TRBV28; 7 bases fit TRBD1. From germline, CDR1 is MDHEN and CDR2 SYDVKM. This CDR3 region has 17 residues. The V and J ends lost 6 bases and 1 base, in that order; junction bases with no gene match: 11. This CDR3 reads CASSANLQGRNTGELFF. The CDR3 nucleotides read TGTGCCAGCAGCGCCAATCTACAGGGGAGGAACACCGGGGAGCTGTTTTTT.

The rearrangement uses TRBV3-1 (or the pseudogene TRBV3-2) and TRBJ2-7; maybe TRBD1 (5 bases). The V and J ends lost 1 base and 4 bases respectively, with 14 bases between them. The CDR3 is 15 residues long. Germline V lookup: CDR1 LGHDT, CDR2 YNNKEL (reference sequence). The CDR3 loop is CASSQGLPTEYEQYF. CDR3 nucleotides: TGTGCCAGCAGCCAAGGCCTACCGACAGAATACGAGCAGTACTTC.